These T cell receptor beta chains were read from a single sample in a study of shared clonotypes between healthy human individuals. Only in-frame clones appear in the TCRdb table, and some are missing; sequencing was by immunoSEQ multiplex PCR. The sample shows roughly 1,500,000 clones, approximately 98.5% of them seen only once. Sequencing input: naive CD4+ T cells sorted from blood. The receptors stem from a man between 25 and 39 years old in good health. CDR3s include the opening cysteine and the closing phenylalanine or tryptophan. Each record gives: clone size, J gene, V gene, D gene, CDR3 DNA, CDR3 protein. The D gene is left open where the match is weak. For some rows the clone size is stated as once, few or many, or as a class when expanded; others skip it.

.	TRBJ2-6	TRBV27	.	TGTGCCAGCAGAACGTTAGGGTTTGTACGTGCCCCTGGGGCCAACGTCCTGACTTTC	CASRTLGFVRAPGANVLTF
.	TRBJ2-1	TRBV10-3	.	TGTGCCATCAATATTGGCGGAAGCTCCTACAATGAGCAGTTCTTC	CAINIGGSSYNEQFF
once	TRBJ2-1	TRBV19	.	TGTGCCAGTTCTCGGGGTTTTGAGCAGTTCTTC	CASSRGFEQFF
.	TRBJ2-6	TRBV5-5	.	TGTGCCAGCAGCTTGGCCGCGGTCCCCTCTGGGGCCAACGTCCTGACTTTC	CASSLAAVPSGANVLTF
.	TRBJ2-7	TRBV27	TRBD2	TGTGCCAGCAGTTTATCGGGGACTAGTAGGCCCTACGAGCAGTACTTC	CASSLSGTSRPYEQYF
.	TRBJ2-5	TRBV7-2	.	TGTGCCAGCAGCTTTATAGAGACCCAGTACTTC	CASSFIETQYF
.	TRBJ1-5	TRBV28	.	TGTGCCAGCGGGGACAAGTACCAGCCCCAGCATTTT	CASGDKYQPQHF
.	TRBJ2-1	TRBV10-1	TRBD2	TGCGCCAGCAGGTACACTAGCGGGACGGGCAATGAGCAGTTCTTC	CASRYTSGTGNEQFF
.	TRBJ2-2	TRBV5-6	.	TGTGCCAGCAGCCCCAGTTTGGGACAAGTGAACACCGGGGAGCTGTTTTTT	CASSPSLGQVNTGELFF
once	TRBJ2-1	TRBV5-1	TRBD2	TGCGCCAGCAGCTTGAGGATTACCACTAGCGGGAGTCCCTACAATGAGCAGTTCTTC	CASSLRITTSGSPYNEQFF
.	TRBJ2-7	TRBV5-1	.	TGCGCCAGCAGCTTGCAGGGGATAAACGAGCAGTACTTC	CASSLQGINEQYF
.	TRBJ2-1	TRBV10-3	.	TGTGCCATCAGTGAGTCGACTGGCTCCTACAATGAGCAGTTCTTC	CAISESTGSYNEQFF
.	TRBJ2-1	TRBV28	.	TGTGCCAGCAGTTTCCGGTTTTCCGGGAGCTACAATGAGCAGTTCTTC	CASSFRFSGSYNEQFF
.	TRBJ2-7	TRBV28	TRBD1	TGTGCCAGCGGGATGACCGGGACAGGGCTTAGCTCCTACGAGCAGTACTTC	CASGMTGTGLSSYEQYF
.	TRBJ2-7	TRBV20-1	.	TGCAGTGCTAGCGGGTCCTACGAGCAGTACTTC	CSASGSYEQYF
.	TRBJ2-5	TRBV28	.	TGTGCCAGCACTCCGGAGGGGGCGGGGGAGACCCAGTACTTC	CASTPEGAGETQYF
.	TRBJ2-3	TRBV27	.	TGTGCCAGCAGTTCAAGTACTAGCCCCACAGATACGCAGTATTTT	CASSSSTSPTDTQYF
.	TRBJ2-2	TRBV9	TRBD2	TGTGCCAGCAGCCGGTCTAGCGGGATAAGCGCCAACACCGGGGAGCTGTTTTTT	CASSRSSGISANTGELFF
.	TRBJ2-7	TRBV29-1	TRBD2	TGCAGCGTCCAACAGCGAAGACTAGCGGGAGAGGGCGAGCAGTACTTC	CSVQQRRLAGEGEQYF
.	TRBJ2-7	TRBV18	.	TGTGCCAGCTCACCCGTACTCGGGTCCTACGAGCAGTACTTC	CASSPVLGSYEQYF
.	TRBJ2-7	TRBV19	.	TGTGCCAGTAGTCCTCTCACAACAGGGCGGACCATCTACGAGCAGTACTTC	CASSPLTTGRTIYEQYF
once	TRBJ2-5	TRBV9	.	TGTGCCAGCAGCGTAAGTCCCCGGGAGACCCAGTACTTC	CASSVSPRETQYF
.	TRBJ2-7	TRBV18	TRBD2	TGTGCCAGCTCACCGTCTAGCGGGAGGGCTTTTAGCGAGCAGTACTTC	CASSPSSGRAFSEQYF
.	TRBJ2-3	TRBV29-1	.	TGCAGCGCTGAGGGGACTGATACGCAGTATTTT	CSAEGTDTQYF
.	TRBJ1-1	TRBV28	.	TGTGCCAGCAGTTTCTCCAACGGGGGGACGGCTGAAGCTTTCTTT	CASSFSNGGTAEAFF
.	TRBJ2-1	TRBV7-9	.	TGTGCCAGCAGCTTACCTGAGACTCAAAGGGTCAATGAGCAGTTCTTC	CASSLPETQRVNEQFF
once	TRBJ2-5	TRBV28	TRBD1	TGTGCCAGCAGTTTGAACAGGGGGTTTCAAGAGACCCAGTACTTC	CASSLNRGFQETQYF
.	TRBJ2-7	TRBV4-2	TRBD2	TGTGCCAGCACGGGGGGGATCGGGAGATCCTACGAGCAGTACTTC	CASTGGIGRSYEQYF